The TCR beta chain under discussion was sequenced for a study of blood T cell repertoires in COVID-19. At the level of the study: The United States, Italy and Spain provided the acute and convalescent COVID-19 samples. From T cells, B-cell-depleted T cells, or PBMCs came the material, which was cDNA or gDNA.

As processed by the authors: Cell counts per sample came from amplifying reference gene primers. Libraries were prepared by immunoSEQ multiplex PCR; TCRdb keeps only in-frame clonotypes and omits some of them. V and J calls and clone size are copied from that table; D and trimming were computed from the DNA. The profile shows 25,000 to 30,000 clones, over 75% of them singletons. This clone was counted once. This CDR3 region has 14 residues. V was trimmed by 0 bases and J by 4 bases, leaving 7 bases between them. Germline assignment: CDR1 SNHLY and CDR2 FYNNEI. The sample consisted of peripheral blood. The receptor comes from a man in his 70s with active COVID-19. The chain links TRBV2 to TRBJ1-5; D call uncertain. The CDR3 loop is CASSEAVGNQPQHF. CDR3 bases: TGTGCCAGCAGTGAAGCCGTCGGGAATCAGCCCCAGCATTTT.